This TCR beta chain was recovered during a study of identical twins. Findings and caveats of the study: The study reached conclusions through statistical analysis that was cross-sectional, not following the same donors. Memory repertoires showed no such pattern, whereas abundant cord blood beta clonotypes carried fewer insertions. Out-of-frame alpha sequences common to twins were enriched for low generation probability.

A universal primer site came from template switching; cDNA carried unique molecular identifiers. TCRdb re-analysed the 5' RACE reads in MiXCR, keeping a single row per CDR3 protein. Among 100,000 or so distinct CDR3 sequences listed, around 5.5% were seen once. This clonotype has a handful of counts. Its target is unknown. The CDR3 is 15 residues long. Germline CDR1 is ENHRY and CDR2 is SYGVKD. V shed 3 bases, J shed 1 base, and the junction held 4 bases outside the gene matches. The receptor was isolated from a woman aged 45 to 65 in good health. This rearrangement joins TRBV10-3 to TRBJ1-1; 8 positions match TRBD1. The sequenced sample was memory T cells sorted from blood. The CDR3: CAISDPGGENTEAFF. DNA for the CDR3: TGTGCCATCAGTGACCCAGGGGGCGAGAACACTGAAGCTTTCTTT.